These 5 T cell receptor beta chains were all obtained from the same sample, sequenced in a study of T cells in narcolepsy. Assay used: immunoSEQ multiplex PCR; TCRdb lists only in-frame clones, some missing. The sample holds around 32,000 clones, over 80% seen once. The material sequenced was memory (CD45RA-) CD4+ T cells from blood. The receptors were gathered from a human donor in good health.

The chain is built from TRBV9 and TRBJ1-2; D gene ambiguous. CDR3 length: 17 amino acids. The V gene lost 0 bases and the J gene lost 0 bases, with 15 bases spanning the gap. Germline lookup yields CDR1 SGDLS and CDR2 YYNGEE. The CDR3 DNA sequence: TGTGCCAGCAGCGTAGAAGCTTTAGGGAAATCTAACTATGGCTACACCTTC. Its protein product is CASSVEALGKSNYGYTF.

The chain combines TRBV6-1 with TRBJ2-7; D might be TRBD1 (6 bases). The CDR3 consists of 12 residues. Trimming left V 4 bases short and J 5 bases short, with 9 bases between. Looked up from germline, CDR1 is MNHNS and CDR2 is SASEGT. The CDR3 region is CASSATGHEQYF. The CDR3 DNA follows: TGTGCCAGCAGTGCGACAGGTCACGAGCAGTACTTC.

The rearrangement uses TRBV4-1 and TRBJ1-2; D not resolved. CDR1 MGHRA and CDR2 YSYEKL come from the germline V gene. The CDR3 spans 13 residues. Trimming shortened V by 0 bases and J by 7 bases, and 9 bases separated the two germline ends. The CDR3 nucleotides are TGCGCCAGCAGCCAAGAAGGAGGGAGTGGCTACACCTTC. Translating gives CASSQEGGSGYTF.

The V gene is TRBV7-6, the J gene TRBJ1-5; no firm D call. Germline V gene sequence: CDR1 SGHVS, CDR2 FNYEAQ. This CDR3 contains 15 residues. V was pared by 5 bases and J by 1 base, with 12 bases between. In DNA, the CDR3 is TGTGCCAGCAGCCTCACTGGCAGAAGCAATCAGCCCCAGCATTTT. It specifies CASSLTGRSNQPQHF.

The J gene is TRBJ2-5, the V gene TRBV29-1; 7 positions agree with TRBD2. The CDR3 extends over 13 amino acids. Unmatched junction bases numbered 9, after V lost 7 bases and J lost 4 bases. Per germline, CDR1 SQVTM and CDR2 ANQGSEA. The CDR3 DNA reads as TGCAGCGCGGGCCGGGGGGTAACAGAGACCCAGTACTTC. Its translation: CSAGRGVTETQYF.